This TCR beta chain was observed in a study of vaccination and CD4 T cells after COVID-19. Treatment here: roughly 10-day PBMC culture with coronavirus spike peptide pools or control peptides (ViraFEST assay). V was pared by 6 bases and J by 7 bases, with 4 bases between. This CDR3 comprises 11 residues. Germline V lookup: CDR1 KGHSH, CDR2 LQKENI. An Oncomine TCR Beta short-read assay was used to sequence the DNA from cultured CD4+ T cells. TCRdb redid the calling of the PCR reads with MiXCR, one entry per CDR3 protein. The sample shows 15,000 to 20,000 distinct CDR3 sequences, around two fifths of them seen only once. On this clonotype: Its antigen is not known.

Sequences were derived from CD4+ T cells from blood, cultured in vitro, sampled after SARS-CoV-2 vaccination. The V call is TRBV18, the J call TRBJ1-6; D not certain. The sequence was obtained from a human donor who had recovered from COVID-19. In DNA, the CDR3 is TGTGCCAGCTCTGGGAATTCACCCCTCCACTTT. Protein product: CASSGNSPLHF.